Following are 13 T cell receptor beta chains from one sample sequenced in a study of post-analysis software for immune sequencing data. Study-wide results and caveats: Elevated frequency relative to controls characterized roughly five TRBV segments in patients, TRBV5-6, TRBV5-1 and TRBV20-1 among them.

Incorporated into the TCR beta cDNA libraries were unique molecular identifiers, which served to reduce PCR and sequencing biases. TCRdb processed the PCR reads anew with MiXCR; each CDR3 protein has one entry. Of approximately 630,000 distinct CDR3 sequences in the sample, around 64% were seen once. Their antigens remain unidentified. Material: blood. The receptors originated from a girl aged 2 to 10 with multiple sclerosis.

The chain employs TRBV2 and TRBJ2-1; D not resolved. With 10 bases removed from V and 3 bases from J, the gap between germline ends came to 13 bases. The CDR3 spans 13 residues. Germline V lookup: CDR1 SNHLY, CDR2 FYNNEI. The CDR3 protein is CATALQNYNEQFF. CDR3 DNA: TGTGCCACCGCATTACAGAACTACAATGAGCAGTTCTTC.

This clonotype was observed a few times. The J gene is TRBJ2-3, the V gene TRBV5-1; D might be TRBD1 or TRBD2, each matching 5 bases. Germline values: CDR1 SGHRS, CDR2 YFSETQ. The CDR3 totals 20 residues. V lost 4 bases and J lost 2, with 29 bases in between. The CDR3 DNA follows: TGCGCCAGCAGCGAGGACGGACCTCAATCCATCCGGGACGACACAGATACGCAGTATTTT. It specifies CASSEDGPQSIRDDTDTQYF.

The chain employs TRBV4-1 and TRBJ2-7; TRBD2 is a possible D gene (5 bases). Trimming removed 3 bases at V and 6 bases at J, with 12 bases between. The CDR3 has 13 residues. Looked up from germline, CDR1 is MGHRA and CDR2 is YSYEKL. The CDR3 is CASSQVTSAEQYF. DNA of the CDR3: TGCGCCAGCAGCCAGGTCACTAGTGCCGAGCAGTACTTC.

This sequence joins TRBV7-9 and TRBJ2-3, with D perhaps given as TRBD1 or TRBD2 (6 bases each). Trimming took off 3 bases at V and 8 bases at J, with 9 bases between the two ends. From germline, CDR1 is SEHNR and CDR2 FQNEAQ (reference sequence). This CDR3 has 12 residues. The CDR3 region is CASSFEGGTQYF. CDR3 nucleotides: TGTGCCAGCAGCTTCGAGGGGGGTACGCAGTATTTT.

The rearrangement links TRBV20-1 to TRBJ2-3; D is unresolved. V shed 1 base and J shed 6 bases, with 14 bases lying between them. Germline V gene sequence: CDR1 DFQATT, CDR2 SNEGSKA (reference sequence). The CDR3 covers 14 residues. For the CDR3, the DNA is TGCAGTGCTAGAGGGCCGACCACGAGGGATACGCAGTATTTT. Translation: CSARGPTTRDTQYF.

Only a few counts were recorded for this clonotype. The V call is TRBV3-1, the J call TRBJ2-7; possibly TRBD2 for D (5 bases). CDR1 and CDR2 (germline): LGHDT, YNNKEL (reference sequence). The CDR3 is 13 amino acids. Trimming took off 1 base at V and 10 bases at J, with 14 bases between the two ends. This CDR3 is CASSQAPEGTQYF. The CDR3 nucleotides read TGTGCCAGCAGCCAAGCCCCCGAGGGAACCCAGTACTTC.

Only one count was recorded for this clonotype. The chain joins TRBV20-1 to TRBJ2-1; 7 bases are a match to TRBD2. Germline trimming cut 2 bases from V and 1 base from J; bases unmatched to any gene: 8. The CDR3 spans 16 residues. Germline CDR1 reads DFQATT; CDR2 reads SNEGSKA (reference sequence). CDR3 sequence: CSARPLAGVSYNEQFF. The CDR3 nucleotides read TGCAGTGCTAGACCGTTGGCGGGGGTTTCCTACAATGAGCAGTTCTTC.

This rearrangement joins TRBV29-1 to TRBJ2-3; D is ambiguous. The CDR3 has 13 residues. In germline, CDR1 is SQVTM, CDR2 ANQGSEA. The V end lost 5 bases, the J end lost 2 bases, and 11 bases lay between the germline ends. The CDR3 region is CSVSVVITDTQYF. The CDR3 region has the DNA TGCAGCGTTTCGGTGGTCATCACAGATACGCAGTATTTT.

Only a few counts were recorded for this clonotype. The V and J genes are TRBV6-5 and TRBJ2-1; maybe TRBD2 (5 bases). V was pared by 6 bases and J by 8 bases, with 11 bases between. Germline V gives CDR1 MNHEY, CDR2 SVGAGI. The CDR3 is 12 amino acids. CDR3 DNA sequence: TGTGCCAGCAGCCCCCTCGGGGATGAGCAGTTCTTC. Translated, it gives CASSPLGDEQFF.

This clonotype appeared a few times. This sequence joins TRBV7-2 and TRBJ1-2, with D unresolved. The V gene's germline CDR1 is SGHTA and CDR2 FQGNSA. Trimming removed 6 bases at V and 0 bases at J, with 5 bases between. The CDR3 totals 12 residues. The CDR3 loop is CASSTANYGYTF. CDR3 DNA: TGTGCCAGCAGTACAGCTAACTATGGCTACACCTTC.

The V call is TRBV7-2, the J call TRBJ1-1; D is perhaps TRBD1 (5 bases). Germline assignment: CDR1 SGHTA and CDR2 FQGNSA. CDR3 length: 16 residues. V lost 6 bases and J 0 bases, leaving 17 bases between the germline ends. DNA of the CDR3: TGTGCCAGCAGTCAGGACCGGGGCAAAATGAACACTGAAGCTTTCTTT. Protein sequence: CASSQDRGKMNTEAFF.

This clonotype was detected only a few times. This sequence joins TRBV18 and TRBJ2-3; TRBD2 agrees at 12 bases. The junction had 3 bases not matched to a gene; V was cut back by 3 bases and J by 2 bases. This CDR3 has 16 amino acids. Germline V gives CDR1 KGHSH, CDR2 LQKENI. CDR3 region: CASSPGLAGYTDTQYF. The CDR3 region has the DNA TGTGCCAGCTCACCTGGACTAGCGGGGTACACAGATACGCAGTATTTT.

This clonotype was picked up a small number of times. One junction end disagrees with the germline gene, perhaps due to a read error. This chain uses TRBV20-1 with TRBJ1-1; TRBD1 matches at 7 bases. Germline V lookup: CDR1 DFQATT, CDR2 SNEGSKA (reference sequence). The CDR3 extends over 12 amino acids. The CDR3 loop reads CSVRQGNTEAFF. The CDR3 DNA reads TGCAGTGTTAGACAGGGGAACACTGAAGCTTTCTTT.